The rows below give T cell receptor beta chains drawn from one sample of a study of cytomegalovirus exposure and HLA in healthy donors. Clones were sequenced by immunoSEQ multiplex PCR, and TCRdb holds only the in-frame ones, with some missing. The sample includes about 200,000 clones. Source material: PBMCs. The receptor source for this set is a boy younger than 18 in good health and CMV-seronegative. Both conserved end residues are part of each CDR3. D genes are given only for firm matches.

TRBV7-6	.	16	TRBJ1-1	CASSRGSIQGNTEAFF	TGTGCCAGCAGCCGAGGTAGCATACAGGGGAACACTGAAGCTTTCTTT
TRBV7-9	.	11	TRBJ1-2	CASVNAVGYTF	TGTGCCAGCGTCAATGCGGTGGGCTACACCTTC
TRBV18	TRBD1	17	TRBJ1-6	CASSDGQVRTYNSPLHF	TGTGCCAGCTCAGACGGACAGGTTCGGACCTATAATTCACCCCTCCACTTT
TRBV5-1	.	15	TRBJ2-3	CASKTTRISTDTQYF	TGCGCCAGCAAGACGACTAGGATCTCCACAGATACGCAGTATTTT
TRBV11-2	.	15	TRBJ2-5	CASSLVRQPRETQYF	TGTGCCAGCAGCTTAGTGAGGCAGCCCAGAGAGACCCAGTACTTC
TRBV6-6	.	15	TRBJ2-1	CASRRPGSGSNEQFF	TGTGCCAGCCGCCGTCCGGGATCCGGCTCCAATGAGCAGTTCTTC
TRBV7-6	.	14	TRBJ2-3	CASSSRASTDTQYF	TGTGCCAGCAGCTCGCGGGCGAGCACAGATACGCAGTATTTT
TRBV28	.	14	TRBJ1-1	CASSPRVLGTEAFF	TGTGCCAGCAGTCCCAGGGTCCTGGGCACTGAAGCTTTCTTT
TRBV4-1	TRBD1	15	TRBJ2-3	CASSHFDRETDTQYF	TGCGCCAGCAGCCATTTCGACAGGGAAACAGATACGCAGTATTTT
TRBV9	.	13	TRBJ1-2	CASSGTGGDGYTF	TGTGCCAGCAGCGGAACCGGGGGTGATGGCTACACCTTC
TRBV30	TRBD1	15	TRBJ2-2	CAWKDRGRLIGELFF	TGTGCCTGGAAGGACAGGGGGCGCCTAATCGGGGAGCTGTTTTTT
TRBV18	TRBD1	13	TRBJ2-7	CASSPQGDYEQYF	TGTGCCAGCTCACCCCAGGGGGACTACGAGCAGTACTTC
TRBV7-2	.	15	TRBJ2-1	CASSSLSGSYNEQFF	TGTGCCAGCAGCTCCCTTAGCGGATCCTACAATGAGCAGTTCTTC
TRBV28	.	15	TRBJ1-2	CASENDRGRRSGYTF	TGTGCCAGCGAAAACGATCGAGGGAGGAGAAGTGGCTACACCTTC
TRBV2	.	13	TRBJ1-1	CASSRQPNTEAFF	TGTGCCAGCAGCCGACAGCCCAACACTGAAGCTTTCTTT
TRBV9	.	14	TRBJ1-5	CASSVGLSNQPQHF	TGTGCCAGCAGCGTAGGACTAAGCAATCAGCCCCAGCATTTT
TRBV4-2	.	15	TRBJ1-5	CASSQEALANQPQHF	TGTGCCAGCAGCCAAGAGGCTCTGGCCAATCAGCCCCAGCATTTT
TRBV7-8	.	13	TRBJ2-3	CASSLDRGGRQYF	TGTGCCAGCAGCTTAGATCGTGGGGGGAGGCAGTATTTT
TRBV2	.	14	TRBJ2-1	CASSEKQVLNEQFF	TGTGCCAGCAGTGAGAAACAGGTTCTCAATGAGCAGTTCTTC
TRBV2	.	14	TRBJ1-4	CASSRQAMNEKLFF	TGTGCCAGCAGTCGACAGGCGATGAATGAAAAACTGTTTTTT
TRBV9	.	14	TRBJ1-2	CASSVDGGRYGYTF	TGTGCCAGCAGCGTAGACGGGGGTCGCTATGGCTACACCTTC
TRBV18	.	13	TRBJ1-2	CASSPYREGGYTF	TGTGCCAGCTCACCCTACAGGGAGGGTGGCTACACCTTC
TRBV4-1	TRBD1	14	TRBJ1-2	CASSPGQGAYGYTF	TGCGCCAGCAGCCCAGGACAGGGGGCGTATGGCTACACCTTC
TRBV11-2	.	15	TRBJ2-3	CASSPIAASTDTQYF	TGTGCCAGCAGCCCTATAGCGGCCAGCACAGATACGCAGTATTTT
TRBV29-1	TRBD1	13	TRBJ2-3	CSGNRGIADTQYF	TGCAGCGGGAACAGGGGAATAGCAGATACGCAGTATTTT
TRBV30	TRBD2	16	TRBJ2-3	CAWSPYPGGGTDTQYF	TGTGCCTGGAGTCCCTACCCGGGGGGGGGTACAGATACGCAGTATTTT
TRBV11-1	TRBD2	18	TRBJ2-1	CASSFLAGAFSSYNEQFF	TGTGCCAGCAGCTTCCTAGCGGGGGCCTTCAGCTCCTACAATGAGCAGTTCTTC
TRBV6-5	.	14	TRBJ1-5	CASSRDVNNQPQHF	TGTGCCAGCTCGCGGGACGTTAACAATCAGCCCCAGCATTTT
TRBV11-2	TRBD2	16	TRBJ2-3	CASSFPRGGGTDTQYF	TGTGCCAGCAGCTTTCCCAGAGGCGGGGGGACAGATACGCAGTATTTT
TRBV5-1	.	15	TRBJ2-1	CASSLVTGILDEQFF	TGCGCCAGCAGCTTGGTTACAGGTATCCTGGATGAGCAGTTCTTC